This passage covers 30 T cell receptor beta chains from one sample sequenced in a study of blood T cell repertoires in COVID-19. Here immunoSEQ multiplex PCR was the method, and the copy in TCRdb shows in-frame clones only, minus some. This sample has 150,000 to 200,000 clones, with roughly 90% found just once. The sequenced material came from peripheral blood. These receptor sequences come from a man aged 25-45 years with COVID-19, enrolled during active disease.

The chain is built from TRBV28 and TRBJ1-2; unclear D gene. CDR1 is MDHEN and CDR2 is SYDVKM in the germline V gene. The CDR3 is 14 residues long. Trimming took off 5 bases at V and 2 bases at J, with 12 bases between the two ends. Here the CDR3 DNA reads TGTGCCAGCAGTCCTGCGGCGGGAAACTATGGCTACACCTTC. This sequence encodes CASSPAAGNYGYTF.

Only one count was recorded for this clone. V and J are TRBV11-2 and TRBJ1-1; D not resolved. The CDR3 consists of 14 residues. Germline lookup yields CDR1 SGHAT and CDR2 FQNNGV. The V and J ends lost 2 bases and 1 base respectively, with 8 bases between them. Here the CDR3 DNA reads TGTGCCAGCAGCTTATTAGCGCCGAACACTGAAGCTTTCTTT. Protein product: CASSLLAPNTEAFF.

The table lists this clone with a count of one. This chain links TRBV3-1 (or the pseudogene TRBV3-2) with TRBJ2-7, with 7 bases that match TRBD2. V gave up 1 base and J gave up 3 bases; unmatched junction bases: 3. Germline V lookup: CDR1 LGHDT, CDR2 YNNKEL (reference sequence). This CDR3 has 14 amino acids. The chain's CDR3 is CASSQGTRLYEQYF. For the CDR3, the DNA is TGTGCCAGCAGCCAAGGGACTAGACTCTACGAGCAGTACTTC.

The genes are TRBV28 and TRBJ1-6, with unresolved D. The CDR3 loop spans 13 amino acids. From germline, CDR1 is MDHEN and CDR2 SYDVKM. The V end was cut by 4 bases, the J end by 13 bases, with 14 bases between. As DNA, the CDR3 is TGTGCCAGCAGTTCGCCTCGCCCGGGTCCCCTCCACTTT. It encodes CASSSPRPGPLHF.

This clone was observed once. This chain joins TRBV6-4 and TRBJ2-3, with 8 bases lining up with TRBD1. The V segment lost 4 bases and the J segment 4 bases; nucleotides outside the gene matches: 4. In germline, CDR1 is MRHNA, CDR2 SNTAGT. CDR3 size: 14 residues. CDR3 sequence reads: CASSVGQGSDTQYF. CDR3 coding DNA: TGTGCCAGCAGTGTAGGACAGGGTTCAGATACGCAGTATTTT.

As DNA, the CDR3 is TGTGCCAGCTCACCATCGGGGGGGCCAAACACTGAAGCTTTCTTT. Translation: CASSPSGGPNTEAFF. This chain connects TRBV18 to TRBJ1-1, with D perhaps matching TRBD1 (6 bases). Germline CDR1 reads KGHSH; CDR2 reads LQKENI. This CDR3 has 15 amino acids. V was trimmed by 2 bases and J by 2 bases, leaving 12 bases between them. Supplemented by reference TRBV18 and TRBJ1-1, the full variable domain reads NAGVMQNPRHLVRRRGQEARLRCSPMKGHSHVYWYRQLPEEGLKFMVYLQKENIIDESGMPKERFSAEFPKEGPSILRIQQVVRGDSAAYFCASSPSGGPNTEAFFGQGTRLTVV.

The chain carries TRBV7-9 and TRBJ1-2, with 7 bases matching TRBD1. The CDR3 sequence is 15 residues long. In germline, CDR1 is SEHNR, CDR2 FQNEAQ (reference sequence). J lost 2 bases, V lost 5 bases, and 8 bases had no gene match. The CDR3 spells CASSRDREANYGYTF. The CDR3 DNA follows: TGTGCCAGCAGCCGCGACAGGGAGGCCAACTATGGCTACACCTTC.

The J gene is TRBJ1-3, the V gene TRBV5-6, with 7 bases aligning to TRBD1. The CDR3 spans 18 residues. Trimming removed 6 bases from V and 3 bases from J; junction bases left unmatched: 18. CDR1 SGHDT and CDR2 YYEEEE come from the germline V gene. CDR3 region: CASNHRGQSTSGGNTIYF. The CDR3 DNA sequence: TGTGCCAGCAACCACAGGGGCCAATCCACCTCAGGTGGAAACACCATATATTTT. The whole variable domain, filled in from reference TRBV5-6 and TRBJ1-3, reads DAGVTQSPTHLIKTRGQQVTLRCSPKSGHDTVSWYQQALGQGPQFIFQYYEEEERQRGNFPDRFSGHQFPNYSSELNVNALLLGDSALYLCASNHRGQSTSGGNTIYFGEGSWLTVV.

The rearrangement uses TRBV21-1 and TRBJ1-1; the listed D gene, TRBD1, was not tested against the DNA. TRBV21-1 is given as a pseudogene. The CDR3 is 18 amino acids. The CDR3 nucleotides read TGTGCCAGCAGCGCCCCCGGGACAGGGGGCGCGAGGAACACTGAAGCTTTCTTT. Its protein is CASSAPGTGGARNTEAFF.

The genes are TRBV5-1 and TRBJ2-5; 7 bases agree with TRBD1. The CDR3 length is 14 residues. J was trimmed by 5 bases and V by 7 bases; bases with no gene match: 11. Per germline, CDR1 SGHRS and CDR2 YFSETQ. In DNA form, the CDR3 reads TGCGCCAGCCATACCGACAGGGTCTCGGAGACCCAGTACTTC. Amino acids: CASHTDRVSETQYF.

J is TRBJ1-1 and V is TRBV5-4, with a weak D call TRBD1 (5 bases). Trimming pared 0 bases from V and 1 base from J, leaving 7 bases between. Germline CDR1 and CDR2: SGHNT and YYREEE (reference sequence). The CDR3 loop spans 14 amino acids. CDR3 in DNA: TGTGCCAGCAGCTTGGGACAGCAGAACACTGAAGCTTTCTTT. It specifies CASSLGQQNTEAFF.

V usage is TRBV11-1 and J usage is TRBJ2-3, with D possibly matching TRBD2 (7 bases). Trimming took off 0 bases at V and 4 bases at J, with 11 bases between the two ends. The CDR3 spans 15 residues. Germline loops: CDR1 SGHAT, CDR2 FQDESV (reference sequence). CDR3 nucleotides: TGTGCCAGCAGCTTAGCGGGGGGGCGTGCAGATACGCAGTATTTT. Translated, it gives CASSLAGGRADTQYF.

The sample holds a few counts of this clone. V and J are TRBV7-3 and TRBJ1-1, with 10 bases matching TRBD1. The CDR3 totals 14 residues. Germline assignment: CDR1 SGHTA and CDR2 FQGTGA. V lost 6 bases to trimming and J lost 4 bases; unmatched junction nucleotides: 5. The CDR3 reads CASRSGTGVTEAFF. CDR3 nucleotide sequence: TGTGCCAGCAGGTCCGGGACAGGGGTCACTGAAGCTTTCTTT.

The chain employs TRBV7-9 and TRBJ2-5; 8 bases fit TRBD2. CDR1 and CDR2 from the germline V gene are SEHNR and FQNEAQ (reference sequence). CDR3 size: 15 residues. The J segment lost 3 bases and the V segment lost 3 bases, leaving 6 bases of the junction unmatched. The CDR3 reads CASSFERERKETQYF. In nucleotides, the CDR3 is TGTGCCAGCAGCTTTGAGCGGGAGAGGAAAGAGACCCAGTACTTC.

The chain links TRBV5-6 to TRBJ1-6; 7 bases fit TRBD1. After removal of 3 bases from V and 0 bases from J, the junction contained 0 bases not matched to a gene. The CDR3 covers 15 residues. Per germline, CDR1 SGHDT and CDR2 YYEEEE. The CDR3 bases are TGTGCCAGCAGCTGGGACAGCTCCTATAATTCACCCCTCCACTTT. Encoded protein: CASSWDSSYNSPLHF.

The chain couples TRBV2 to TRBJ1-5, with D perhaps matching TRBD1 (6 bases). The CDR3 covers 13 residues. Looked up from germline, CDR1 is SNHLY and CDR2 is FYNNEI. The V end was cut by 7 bases, the J end by 1 base, with 8 bases between. The CDR3 nucleotides are TGTGCCAGCATAGGGGGAAGCAATCAGCCCCAGCATTTT. This encodes CASIGGSNQPQHF.

The chain links TRBV18 to TRBJ1-2; 7 bases are a match to TRBD1. V was clipped by 4 bases and J by 4 bases; unmatched bases: 6. The CDR3 extends over 14 amino acids. Germline assignment: CDR1 KGHSH and CDR2 LQKENI. In DNA, the CDR3 is TGTGCCAGCTCACTCTCGGGACAGCTCTATGGCTACACCTTC. Its protein product is CASSLSGQLYGYTF.

The chain couples TRBV11-3 to TRBJ2-3; 13 bases map to TRBD2. Germline V CDR1 and CDR2: SGHNT, YENEEA. J was trimmed by 5 bases and V by 5 bases; bases with no gene match: 7. This CDR3 is built from 16 residues. The CDR3 spells CASSRTSGSVVDTQYF. The CDR3 DNA follows: TGTGCCAGCAGCCGGACTAGCGGGAGTGTTGTAGATACGCAGTATTTT.

This sequence joins TRBV6-6 and TRBJ1-2; a weak D match, TRBD1 (6 bases). V lost 8 bases and J lost 2, with 9 bases in between. Germline CDR1 reads MNHNY; CDR2 reads SVGAGI (reference sequence). The CDR3 spans 12 residues. The CDR3, as DNA: TGTGCCAGCGGACAGAGAAACTATGGCTACACCTTC. Protein: CASGQRNYGYTF.

The chain carries TRBV7-2 and TRBJ1-5; tentatively, D is TRBD1 (5 bases). CDR1 is SGHTA, CDR2 FQGNSA, per germline. The CDR3 has 16 residues. Trimming removed 1 base from V and 0 bases from J, with 10 bases in between. CDR3 DNA: TGTGCCAGCAGCTTAGAGTCAGGGCTTAGCAATCAGCCCCAGCATTTT. This sequence encodes CASSLESGLSNQPQHF.

The chain recombines TRBV27 with TRBJ2-1; weak D call: TRBD1 (6 bases). Per germline, CDR1 MNHEY and CDR2 SMNVEV (reference sequence). The CDR3 is 17 residues long. V gave up 2 bases and J gave up 4 bases, with 18 bases separating them. CDR3 loop: CASSLTGPQEEYNEQFF. In DNA, the CDR3 is TGTGCCAGCAGTTTAACAGGGCCCCAGGAAGAGTACAATGAGCAGTTCTTC.

The V gene is TRBV5-4, the J gene TRBJ2-3; weak D call: TRBD2 (6 bases). The CDR3 has 15 residues. Germline lookup yields CDR1 SGHNT and CDR2 YYREEE (reference sequence). V dropped 4 bases and J dropped 4 bases, with 16 bases sitting between them. CDR3 DNA: TGTGCCAGCAGCCCCATTCCCGGGAGCCCAGATACGCAGTATTTT. Its protein is CASSPIPGSPDTQYF.

The rearrangement joins TRBV7-9 to TRBJ2-7; possible D gene TRBD1, 5 bases. Germline loops: CDR1 SEHNR, CDR2 FQNEAQ (reference sequence). Trimming took off 0 bases at V and 4 bases at J, with 16 bases between the two ends. This CDR3 is built from 16 residues. CDR3 in amino acids: CASSLAGSRATYEQYF. CDR3 DNA sequence: TGTGCCAGCAGCTTAGCGGGCTCCAGGGCGACATACGAGCAGTACTTC.

The CDR3 DNA follows: TGTGCCAGCAGCTTAAGGGGGGGACAGGGGCGGTCCTACAATGAGCAGTTCTTC. This sequence encodes CASSLRGGQGRSYNEQFF. The J gene is TRBJ2-1, the V gene TRBV11-2, with TRBD1 matching 10 bases. The CDR3 totals 18 residues. Per germline, CDR1 SGHAT and CDR2 FQNNGV. Trimming took 2 bases from V and 1 from J; bases not matched to a gene: 8. Complete variable domain (other parts from reference TRBV11-2 and TRBJ2-1): EAGVAQSPRYKIIEKRQSVAFWCNPISGHATLYWYQQILGQGPKLLIQFQNNGVVDDSQLPKDRFSAERLKGVDSTLKIQPAKLEDSAVYLCASSLRGGQGRSYNEQFFGPGTRLTVL.

The chain joins TRBV11-2 to TRBJ2-5, with 7 positions matching TRBD2. Looked up from germline, CDR1 is SGHAT and CDR2 is FQNNGV. Unmatched junction bases numbered 10, after V lost 4 bases and J lost 2 bases. This CDR3 spans 16 amino acids. Here the CDR3 reads CASSYFGGGRQETQYF. The CDR3 DNA is TGTGCCAGCAGCTACTTTGGGGGGGGGAGGCAAGAGACCCAGTACTTC.

The rearrangement links TRBV6-2 or TRBV6-3 to TRBJ2-2, with a weak D call TRBD1 (6 bases). CDR1 and CDR2 (germline): MNHEY, SVGEGT. V lost 2 bases and J 1 base, leaving 14 bases between the germline ends. CDR3 length: 17 residues. For the CDR3, the DNA is TGTGCCAGCAGTTACCCCGGACAGAGTTTGAACACCGGGGAGCTGTTTTTT. Translating it yields CASSYPGQSLNTGELFF.

The J gene is TRBJ1-1, the V gene TRBV5-1; no clear D. The CDR3 contains 13 residues. From germline, CDR1 is SGHRS and CDR2 YFSETQ. With 0 bases removed from V and 4 bases from J, the gap between germline ends came to 7 bases. CDR3 nucleotides: TGCGCCAGCAGCTTGGCCTCAGGCACTGAAGCTTTCTTT. Amino acids: CASSLASGTEAFF.

This clone was detected only once. The chain employs TRBV3-1 (or the pseudogene TRBV3-2) and TRBJ2-2; D may be TRBD1 (6 bases). The V gene's germline CDR1 is LGHDT and CDR2 YNNKEL (reference sequence). This CDR3 comprises 15 residues. V gave up 2 bases and J gave up 5 bases, with 12 bases separating them. DNA of the CDR3: TGTGCCAGCAGCCAACAACCGGGACAAACCGGGGAGCTGTTTTTT. This codes for CASSQQPGQTGELFF.

This clone was counted between two and nine times. CDR3 bases: TGTGCCAGCAGCGACCGGGACTACAATGAGCAGTTCTTC. Encoded protein: CASSDRDYNEQFF. J is TRBJ2-1 and V is TRBV27; a possible D gene is TRBD2 (5 bases). Germline loops: CDR1 MNHEY, CDR2 SMNVEV (reference sequence). Trimming removed 6 bases at V and 3 bases at J, with 9 bases between. The CDR3 is 13 amino acids.

V and J are TRBV6-5 and TRBJ1-4; 8 bases line up with TRBD1. This CDR3 region has 14 residues. Germline CDR1 and CDR2: MNHEY and SVGAGI. The V gene end was trimmed by 2 bases and the J gene end by 7 bases; junction bases not matched to a gene: 3. CDR3 in amino acids: CASSYRDRSEKLFF. The CDR3 DNA is TGTGCCAGCAGTTACAGGGACAGGAGTGAAAAACTGTTTTTT.